The 26 T cell receptor beta chains presented below share a single source sample, sequenced in a study of shared T cell receptors in the human thymus. Sequenced by immunoSEQ multiplex PCR; TCRdb stores in-frame clones only, minus some. The sample lists some 720,000 clones, around nine tenths seen once, with approximately 0.011% in the top ten. This sample was shared with a second study, whose subject was human thymus T cells.

What was sequenced was thymocytes. The receptor set was obtained from a boy under three years old with a congenital heart defect.

The genes are TRBV5-1 and TRBJ2-1, with 12 bases that match TRBD1. CDR1 and CDR2 (germline): SGHRS, YFSETQ. The CDR3 runs 17 residues. J gave up 5 bases and V 1 base, and 7 bases lay outside the gene matches. As DNA, the CDR3 is TGCGCCAGCAGCTTGTCAGGGGACAGGGGGCGCCACAATGAGCAGTTCTTC. As protein: CASSLSGDRGRHNEQFF.

The CDR3 coding sequence is TGTGCCAGCAGTTGGACTAGCGGACAAGAGACCCAGTACTTC. As protein: CASSWTSGQETQYF. The chain combines TRBV6-5 with TRBJ2-5; 10 bases match TRBD2. Germline values: CDR1 MNHEY, CDR2 SVGAGI. Germline trimming cut 4 bases from V and 2 bases from J; bases unmatched to any gene: 1. This CDR3 is 14 amino acids long.

The J gene is TRBJ1-5, the V gene TRBV10-3; TRBD1 matches at 9 bases. V lost 10 bases to trimming and J lost 5 bases; unmatched junction nucleotides: 12. The CDR3 is 15 residues long. In germline, CDR1 is ENHRY, CDR2 SYGVKD. CDR3 nucleotide sequence: TGTGCCACCCGACCGGACAGGGGTGAGCATCAGCCCCAGCATTTT. It yields the protein CATRPDRGEHQPQHF.

This rearrangement joins TRBV4-3 to TRBJ2-7; D is unresolved. The CDR3 has 15 amino acids. In germline, CDR1 is LGHNA, CDR2 YSLEER. Trimming shortened V by 0 bases and J by 1 base, and 10 bases separated the two germline ends. The CDR3 DNA reads TGCGCCAGCAGCCAAGACAGCGAGGCGTCCTACGAGCAGTACTTC. Encoded protein: CASSQDSEASYEQYF.

This clone was recorded once. This chain joins TRBV14 and TRBJ2-5, with TRBD2 matching over 7 bases. Per the germline V gene, CDR1 is SGHDN and CDR2 is FVKESK. V dropped 2 bases and J dropped 1; count of bases not matched to a gene: 4. This CDR3 spans 15 amino acids. As DNA, the CDR3 is TGTGCCAGCAGCCAATTGGGAGGGGTCCAAGAGACCCAGTACTTC. Amino acid sequence: CASSQLGGVQETQYF.

The chain links TRBV6-1 to TRBJ2-5; 9 bases line up with TRBD1. The germline CDR1 and CDR2 sequences are MNHNS and SASEGT. J gave up 6 bases and V 4 bases, and 3 bases lay outside the gene matches. CDR3 length equals 13 residues. The CDR3 region is CASSGTGVKTQYF. CDR3 bases: TGTGCCAGCAGTGGGACAGGGGTAAAGACCCAGTACTTC.

The CDR3 protein is CASSQDGVASSTDTQYF. CDR3 in DNA: TGCGCCAGCAGCCAAGATGGAGTAGCGTCTAGCACAGATACGCAGTATTTT. The chain couples TRBV4-1 to TRBJ2-3, with a weak D call TRBD2 (5 bases). This CDR3 has 17 residues. Germline V gene data show CDR1 as MGHRA and CDR2 as YSYEKL. The V end lost 0 bases, the J end lost 0 bases, and 13 bases lay between the germline ends.

As regards this clone: Other DNA sequences in this specimen translate into the identical CDR3. J is TRBJ1-1 and V is TRBV15, with D unresolved. The CDR3 consists of 12 residues. V was trimmed by 0 bases and J by 4 bases, leaving 3 bases between them. Per germline, CDR1 LNHNV and CDR2 YYDKDF (reference sequence). The CDR3 region is CATSRDRTEAFF. The CDR3 DNA reads as TGTGCCACCAGCAGAGATCGCACTGAAGCTTTCTTT. The whole variable domain, filled in from reference TRBV15 and TRBJ1-1, reads DAMVIQNPRYQVTQFGKPVTLSCSQTLNHNVMYWYQQKSSQAPKLLFHYYDKDFNNEADTPDNFQSRRPNTSFCFLDIRSPGLGDTAMYLCATSRDRTEAFFGQGTRLTVV.

The V call is TRBV30, the J call TRBJ2-7; no firm D call. Trimming took 2 bases from V and 2 from J, leaving 13 bases between them. Germline CDR1 and CDR2: GTSNPN and SVGIG (reference sequence). The CDR3 is made up of 14 amino acids. The chain's CDR3 is CAWSWAGRTYEQYF. CDR3 in DNA: TGTGCCTGGAGTTGGGCCGGCCGGACCTACGAGCAGTACTTC.

The V call is TRBV7-9, the J call TRBJ1-2, with 8 bases fitting TRBD1. Germline V gives CDR1 SEHNR, CDR2 FQNEAQ (reference sequence). The CDR3 consists of 15 residues. With V trimmed by 4 bases and J by 1 base, 5 bases remained unmatched. The CDR3 DNA is TGTGCCAGCAGCTCGACAGGGGAAGTTAACTATGGCTACACCTTC. This gives the protein CASSSTGEVNYGYTF.

The CDR3 region has the DNA TGCGCCAGCAGCGGGGGGTACGAGCAGTACTTC. It is translated as CASSGGYEQYF. The rearrangement joins TRBV5-1 to TRBJ2-7; maybe TRBD2 (6 bases). V gave up 4 bases and J gave up 4 bases, with 6 bases separating them. There are 11 residues in the CDR3. Germline CDR1 SGHRS, CDR2 YFSETQ.

This rearrangement joins TRBV20-1 to TRBJ2-3, with D possibly matching TRBD1 (6 bases). The germline V and J ends were trimmed by 5 bases and 10 bases, with 13 bases remaining between them. The germline gives CDR1 DFQATT, CDR2 SNEGSKA (reference sequence). This CDR3 region has 11 residues. The CDR3 DNA reads TGCAGTGCTGCTACAGGGTCTCCGCAGTATTTT. Translated: CSAATGSPQYF.

This chain joins TRBV15 and TRBJ1-4, with D uncertain. This CDR3 comprises 16 residues. V lost 4 bases and J 1 base, leaving 13 bases between the germline ends. CDR1 and CDR2 from the germline V gene are LNHNV and YYDKDF (reference sequence). The CDR3 DNA is TGTGCCACCAGCACCATTGCGGGAGAAACTAATGAAAAACTGTTTTTT. The encoded protein is CATSTIAGETNEKLFF.

In its sample, this clone was seen a few times. The chain combines TRBV13 with TRBJ1-2, with D perhaps matching TRBD1 (5 bases). The V and J ends lost 10 bases and 3 bases respectively, with 18 bases between them. Looked up from germline, CDR1 is PRHDT and CDR2 is FYEKMQ (reference sequence). The CDR3 covers 14 residues. The DNA of the CDR3 is TGTGCCACCCGGCGGGGTGGGGGATACTATGGCTACACCTTC. Its protein is CATRRGGGYYGYTF.

This chain uses TRBV7-2 with TRBJ2-3; D might be TRBD2 (5 bases). V was trimmed by 2 bases and J by 1 base, leaving 13 bases between them. Germline CDR1 reads SGHTA; CDR2 reads FQGNSA. The CDR3 is made up of 16 amino acids. This CDR3 reads CASSLNPADRTDTQYF. The CDR3 DNA is TGTGCCAGCAGCTTAAACCCAGCGGACCGCACAGATACGCAGTATTTT.

This rearrangement joins TRBV5-6 to TRBJ2-4, with D maybe TRBD1 (6 bases). Germline values: CDR1 SGHDT, CDR2 YYEEEE. V dropped 4 bases and J dropped 0 bases, with 17 bases sitting between them. The CDR3 covers 17 residues. CDR3 protein: CASSLYHVGGAKNIQYF. DNA of the CDR3: TGTGCCAGCAGCCTATATCACGTAGGGGGAGCCAAAAACATTCAGTACTTC. Complete variable domain (other parts from reference TRBV5-6 and TRBJ2-4): DAGVTQSPTHLIKTRGQQVTLRCSPKSGHDTVSWYQQALGQGPQFIFQYYEEEERQRGNFPDRFSGHQFPNYSSELNVNALLLGDSALYLCASSLYHVGGAKNIQYFGAGTRLSVL.

The rearrangement links TRBV29-1 to TRBJ2-5; possible D gene TRBD1, 5 bases. The J call may be incorrect, as the DNA end agrees better with TRBJ2-7. The germline V gene encodes CDR1 SQVTM and CDR2 ANQGSEA. This CDR3 is built from 13 residues. CDR3 sequence: CSVEDEWGGEQYF. CDR3 nucleotides: TGCAGCGTTGAAGATGAGTGGGGCGGCGAGCAGTACTTC.

This chain joins TRBV15 and TRBJ2-2; 10 bases line up with TRBD1. With 2 bases clipped from V and 5 bases from J, the junction kept 11 bases outside the gene matches. The CDR3 contains 18 residues. CDR1 LNHNV and CDR2 YYDKDF come from the germline V gene (reference sequence). CDR3 protein: CATSRCQTGTGATGELFF. The CDR3 DNA reads as TGTGCCACCAGCAGATGTCAGACCGGGACAGGGGCTACCGGGGAGCTGTTTTTT.

This chain joins TRBV29-1 and TRBJ2-7, with D maybe TRBD2 (6 bases). This CDR3 has 15 amino acids. The V end was cut by 3 bases, the J end by 2 bases, with 17 bases between. Germline CDR1 reads SQVTM; CDR2 reads ANQGSEA. CDR3 nucleotides: TGCAGCGTTGAGGTATCGGACTACGGAACCTACGAGCAGTACTTC. Translated: CSVEVSDYGTYEQYF.

The chain recombines TRBV29-1 with TRBJ2-5, with D perhaps matching TRBD2 (6 bases). CDR1 and CDR2 (germline): SQVTM, ANQGSEA. The germline V and J ends were trimmed by 6 bases and 4 bases, with 6 bases remaining between them. CDR3 size: 10 residues. The chain's CDR3 is CSVGGETQYF. The CDR3 DNA follows: TGCAGCGTGGGGGGAGAGACCCAGTACTTC.

The chain employs TRBV7-9 and TRBJ2-1; 10 bases are shared with TRBD1. Germline trimming cut 3 bases from V and 7 bases from J; bases unmatched to any gene: 9. Germline CDR1 SEHNR, CDR2 FQNEAQ (reference sequence). The CDR3 is 16 amino acids. This CDR3 is CASSFSGTGVRNEQFF. CDR3 in DNA: TGTGCCAGCAGCTTTAGCGGGACAGGGGTTCGGAATGAGCAGTTCTTC.

This clone was seen a single time. V and J are TRBV6-6 and TRBJ2-1, with 13 nucleotides matching TRBD2. Germline V CDR1 and CDR2: MNHNY, SVGAGI (reference sequence). V lost 6 bases and J lost 7; bases outside the gene matches: 6. The CDR3 spans 15 residues. CDR3 DNA sequence: TGTGCCAGCAGCCCAACTAGCGGGGGGGGGAATGAGCAGTTCTTC. Translating it yields CASSPTSGGGNEQFF.

Comments on this clone: The same CDR3 arises from other DNA sequences in this sample as well. The gene calls are TRBV27 and TRBJ2-7, with 10 bases that match TRBD1. V trimming: 3 bases; J trimming: 2 bases; junction bases outside the gene matches: 4. The CDR3 loop spans 15 amino acids. The germline V gene has CDR1 MNHEY and CDR2 SMNVEV (reference sequence). In DNA form, the CDR3 reads TGTGCCAGCAGTTTTGCCGGGACAGGGGCCTACGAGCAGTACTTC. Encoded protein: CASSFAGTGAYEQYF.

The gene calls are TRBV7-9 and TRBJ2-5; D not certain. The CDR3 sequence is 14 residues long. V was shortened by 0 bases and J by 1 base, with 6 bases between the two germline ends. Germline-derived CDR1 and CDR2 are SEHNR and FQNEAQ (reference sequence). The CDR3 reads CASSLARSQETQYF. CDR3 DNA sequence: TGTGCCAGCAGCTTAGCGCGGTCCCAAGAGACCCAGTACTTC.

This clone was found once. At one end, the junction sequence differs from germline, possibly due to a read error. CDR3 amino acids: CASSVSVERAGRHF. In nucleotides, the CDR3 is TGTGCCAGCAGCGTAAGTGTGGAGAGAGCGGGGAGGCATTTT. The V call is TRBV9, the J call TRBJ2-3; TRBD2 agrees at 7 bases. This CDR3 has 14 residues. CDR1 is SGDLS and CDR2 is YYNGEE in the germline V gene.

In DNA form, the CDR3 reads TGTGCCAGTAGAGGCAGCGGGAGTATATTGACAGATACGCAGTATTTT. As protein: CASRGSGSILTDTQYF. The chain is built from TRBV19 and TRBJ2-3, with TRBD2 matching over 8 bases. V was clipped by 6 bases and J by 3 bases; unmatched bases: 11. Germline CDR1 and CDR2: LNHDA and SQIVND (reference sequence). This CDR3 region has 16 residues.